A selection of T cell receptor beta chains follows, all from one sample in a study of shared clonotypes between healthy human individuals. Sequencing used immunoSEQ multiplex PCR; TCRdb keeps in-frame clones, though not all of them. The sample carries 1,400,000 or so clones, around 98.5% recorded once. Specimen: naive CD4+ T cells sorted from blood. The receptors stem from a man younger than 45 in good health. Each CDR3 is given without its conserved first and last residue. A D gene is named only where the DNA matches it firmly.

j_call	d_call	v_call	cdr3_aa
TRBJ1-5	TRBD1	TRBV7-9	ASSPTGQDNQPQH
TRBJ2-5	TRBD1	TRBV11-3	ASSSSTGGGETQY
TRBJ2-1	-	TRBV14	ASSRDRNEQF
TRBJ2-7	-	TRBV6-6	ASSLTRNEQY
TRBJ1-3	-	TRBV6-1	ASSEVWQGLDSGNTIY
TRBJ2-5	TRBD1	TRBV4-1	ASSQDGARGLLLETQY
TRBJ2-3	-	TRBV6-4	ASSAGGRGTDTQY
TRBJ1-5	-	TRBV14	ASSSQRNQPQH
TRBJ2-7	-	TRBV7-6	ASSLEPGGSDEQY
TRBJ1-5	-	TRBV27	ASGSSAGVRYQPQH
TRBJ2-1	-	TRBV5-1	ASSLFSVGEMYEQF
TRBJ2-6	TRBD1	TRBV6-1	ASSAGTGLSGANVLT
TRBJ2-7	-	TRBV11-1	ASSLAVTTYEQY
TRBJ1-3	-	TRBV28	ASMAPGNTIY
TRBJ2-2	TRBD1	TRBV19	ASMGDSRWAGELF
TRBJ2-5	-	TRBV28	ASSLFQETQY
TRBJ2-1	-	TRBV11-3	ASSLQGNEQF
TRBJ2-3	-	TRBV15	ATSTTRVSTDTQY
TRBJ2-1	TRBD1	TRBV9	ASSAGGAGLGFEQF
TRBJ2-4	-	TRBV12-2	ASRSSGTSGSKNIQY
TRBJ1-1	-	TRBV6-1	ASTQGALGSEAF
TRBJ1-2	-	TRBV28	ASFVPNYGYT
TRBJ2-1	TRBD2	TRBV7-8	ASSLPIGLANEQF
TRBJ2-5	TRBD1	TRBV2	ASSGDRVQETQY
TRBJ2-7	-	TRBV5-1	ASSLAGDNSEQY
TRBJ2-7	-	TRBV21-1	ASSSRDRASETYEQY
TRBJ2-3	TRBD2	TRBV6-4	ASSDRPDAGDEGDTQY
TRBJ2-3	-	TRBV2	ASSRNGGTDTQY
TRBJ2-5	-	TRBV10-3	AISESMSQETQY
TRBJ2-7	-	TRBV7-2	ASSLWPAQGGPEQY
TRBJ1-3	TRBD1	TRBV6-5	ASSTTGYGNTIY
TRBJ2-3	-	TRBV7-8	ASRRTVTRGSTDTQY
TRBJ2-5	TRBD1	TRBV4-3	ASSQDARGPETQY
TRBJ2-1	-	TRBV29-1	SVEVPRGFAYNEQF
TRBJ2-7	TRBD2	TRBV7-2	ASSWGLAGAQRLYEQY
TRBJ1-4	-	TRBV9	ASSVSPSNEKLF
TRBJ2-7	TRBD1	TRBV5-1	ASSLQGAGYEQY
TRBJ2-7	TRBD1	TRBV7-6	ASSRRGRQYNEQY
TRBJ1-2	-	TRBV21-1	ASSKGGRNYGYT
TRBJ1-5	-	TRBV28	ASSLSSVGSQPQH
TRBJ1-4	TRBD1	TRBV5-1	ASSPTGVATNEKLF
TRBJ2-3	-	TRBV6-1	ASRNLIRDFHTQY
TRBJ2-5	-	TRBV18	ASSPSDSGETQY
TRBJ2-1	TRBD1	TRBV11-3	ASSTGQGNEQF
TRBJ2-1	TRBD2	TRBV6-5	ASSQGTSYEQF
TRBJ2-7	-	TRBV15	ATSRGGPSYEQY
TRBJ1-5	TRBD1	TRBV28	ASSSHRGYNQPQH
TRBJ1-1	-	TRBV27	ASSSGALGTEAF
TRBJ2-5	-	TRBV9	ASSVSSVGGETQY
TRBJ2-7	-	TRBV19	ASSIQAASHEQY